A selection of T cell receptor beta chains follows, all from one sample in a study of T cells in Graves' hyperthyroidism and ophthalmopathy. TCRdb passed the multiplex PCR reads through MiXCR, listing each CDR3 protein once. The sample lists around 200,000 distinct CDR3 sequences; about 18% were seen once. Sequenced sample: blood. All receptors come from a woman between 50 and 59 years old with Graves' hyperthyroidism. Both conserved end residues are part of each CDR3. The D gene is left open where the match is weak. Some rows mark clone size as missing; the rest say once, few, many or name a class of expanded clone.

>few|TRBV12-3/TRBV12-4|TRBD2|TRBJ2-3
TGTGCCAGCAGTATTAGCGGGGCCATCTCCGGAGATACGCAGTATTTT
CASSISGAISGDTQYF
>many|TRBV14|NA|TRBJ2-2
TGTGCCAGCAGCAGTAACAGGGAGGCCGGGGAGCTGTTTTTT
CASSSNREAGELFF
>many|TRBV6-2/TRBV6-3|NA|TRBJ2-1
TGTGCCAGCAGACGGACTCACAGTGGCTCCTACAATGAGCAGTTCTTC
CASRRTHSGSYNEQFF
>many|TRBV10-3|NA|TRBJ1-1
TGTGCCATCAGTGAGTCAGAAGCTGAAGCTTTCTTT
CAISESEAEAFF
>few|TRBV19|NA|TRBJ2-7
TGTGCCAGTACCCAGGGCTACTCCTACGAGCAGTACTTC
CASTQGYSYEQYF
>few|TRBV5-5|NA|TRBJ2-7
TGTGCCAGCAGCTTGGGTCCAAGGCCGACCTACGAGCAGCACTTC
CASSLGPRPTYEQHF
>few|TRBV5-1|NA|TRBJ2-3
TGCGCCAGCAGCTTGAGGGGGGATGGGGCAGATACGCAGTATTTT
CASSLRGDGADTQYF
>many|TRBV13|NA|TRBJ1-5
TGTGCCAGCAGCTTCAGGGGTCGCCAGCCCCAGCATTTT
CASSFRGRQPQHF
>once|TRBV5-1|TRBD1|TRBJ2-7
TGCGCCAGCAGCTTGGTGGGGACAGCCTACGAGCAGTACTTC
CASSLVGTAYEQYF
>many|TRBV7-8|NA|TRBJ1-2
TGTGCCAGCAGCCCTTCGGTCAGCCCCTATGGCTACACCTTC
CASSPSVSPYGYTF
>many|TRBV7-2|NA|TRBJ1-6
TGTGCCAGCAGCTTGACAAGCTCCTATAATTCACCCCTCCACTTT
CASSLTSSYNSPLHF
>many|TRBV18|NA|TRBJ2-3
TGTGCCAGCTCACCACCGGTGGGAGATACGCAGTATTTT
CASSPPVGDTQYF
>many|TRBV3-1|TRBD2|TRBJ2-3
TGTGCCAGCAGCCCTCAAACGACTAGCCGCTTGTCAGATACGCAGTATTTT
CASSPQTTSRLSDTQYF
>many|TRBV18|TRBD2|TRBJ2-7
TGTGCCAGCTCACCGCGAGGAGCCGGGACTAGTTCCTACGAGCAGTACTTC
CASSPRGAGTSSYEQYF
>many|TRBV19|NA|TRBJ2-5
TGTGCCAGTAGTTCTGACCGAGAAGAGACCCAGTACTTC
CASSSDREETQYF
>many|TRBV7-9|NA|TRBJ1-4
TGTGCCAGCAGCTTTCGCGGCGAGACAGCGAATGAAAAACTGTTTTTT
CASSFRGETANEKLFF
>many|TRBV10-3|NA|TRBJ1-1
TGTGCCATCAGTGATCGGGCGGTGAACACTGAAGCTTTCTTT
CAISDRAVNTEAFF
>many|TRBV10-1|TRBD1|TRBJ1-2
TGCGCCAGCAGTGCAGGGGGCCGTAACTATGGCTACACCTTC
CASSAGGRNYGYTF
>NA|TRBV6-5|NA|TRBJ2-5
TGTGCCAGCAGTTTATCCCGCCAAGAGACCCAGTACTTC
CASSLSRQETQYF
>many|TRBV12-3/TRBV12-4|NA|TRBJ2-7
TGTGCCAGCAGTTTGGAGCTCACTTCCTACGAGCAGTACTTC
CASSLELTSYEQYF
>few|TRBV2|TRBD1|TRBJ2-3
TGTGCCAGCAGACGACAGGGACAGCCATCCACAGATACGCAGTATTTT
CASRRQGQPSTDTQYF
>many|TRBV20-1|NA|TRBJ2-2
TGCAGTGCTAGAATTGTTTCTCGTGACAGTATAACCGGGGAGCTGTTTTTT
CSARIVSRDSITGELFF
>NA|TRBV3-1|NA|TRBJ1-1
TGTGCCAGCAGCGAGGGACGGTTGAACACTGAAGCTTTCTTT
CASSEGRLNTEAFF
>many|TRBV7-2|NA|TRBJ1-1
TGTGCCAGCAGAAGGGGGGGCTACACTGAAGCTTTCTTT
CASRRGGYTEAFF
>many|TRBV28|TRBD1|TRBJ1-1
TGTGCCAGCAGTTTATTAACAGGGGGGAACACTGAAGCTTTCTTT
CASSLLTGGNTEAFF
>many|TRBV28|TRBD2|TRBJ2-5
TGTGCCAGTTCCGCGGGGGGCTGGGGAGAGACCCAGTACTTC
CASSAGGWGETQYF
>many|TRBV20-1|NA|TRBJ1-1
TGCAGTGCTAGGTTAGCTTATGAAGCTTTCTTT
CSARLAYEAFF
>few|TRBV9|TRBD2|TRBJ2-3
TGTGCCAGCAGCGTAGGAGGACTAGCGGGACTTTCAGATACGCAGTATTTT
CASSVGGLAGLSDTQYF
>many|TRBV12-3/TRBV12-4|TRBD1|TRBJ1-1
TGTGCCAGCAGTTTTACAGGGGCCACTGAAGCTTTCTTT
CASSFTGATEAFF
>many|TRBV2|TRBD2|TRBJ2-3
TGTGCCAGCAGTGAAAGACTAGCGAGCAGCACAGATACGCAGTATTTT
CASSERLASSTDTQYF
>many|TRBV5-1|NA|TRBJ1-6
TGCGCCAGCTCCATTACAACAGGGAGTGGTTCACCCCTCCACTTT
CASSITTGSGSPLHF
>many|TRBV5-1|TRBD1|TRBJ2-7
TGCGCCAGCAGCACTGGACAGGGGGCGGGGGAGCAGTACTTC
CASSTGQGAGEQYF
>many|TRBV5-1|NA|TRBJ1-4
TGCGCCAGCAGCTTAAGGCCAGATGAAAAACTGTTTTTT
CASSLRPDEKLFF
>many|TRBV2|NA|TRBJ2-3
TGTGCCAGCAGTCCCGGCCGAGATACGCAGTATTTT
CASSPGRDTQYF
>few|TRBV4-1|NA|TRBJ1-2
TGCGCCAGCAGCCAAGATCCAGGACAACTTAGGGGCTATGGCTACACCTTC
CASSQDPGQLRGYGYTF
>many|TRBV18|NA|TRBJ2-3
TGTGCCAGCTCAACATTATCAGGGACAGATACGCAGTATTTT
CASSTLSGTDTQYF
>many|TRBV18|NA|TRBJ1-4
TGTGCCAGCTCACCCAATCTGGGCACTAATGAAAAACTGTTTTTT
CASSPNLGTNEKLFF
>NA|TRBV20-1|NA|TRBJ2-7
TGCAGTGCTAGTATTAGGGTTTACGAGCAGTACTTC
CSASIRVYEQYF
>many|TRBV12-3/TRBV12-4|NA|TRBJ1-2
TGTGCCAGCAGTTTGGGGGCGACGGACTATGGCTACACCTTC
CASSLGATDYGYTF
>NA|TRBV5-8|TRBD1|TRBJ2-1
TGTGCCAGCAGTCCGGGACAGAGGGCGGATGAGCAGTTCTTC
CASSPGQRADEQFF
>few|TRBV9|NA|TRBJ1-1
TGTGCCAGCAGCGTAGCTGGAGGGAGGGAGGCTTTCTTT
CASSVAGGREAFF